Following are 18 T cell receptor beta chains from one sample sequenced in a study of blood T cell repertoires in COVID-19. The method was immunoSEQ multiplex PCR; TCRdb's version includes in-frame clones alone and lacks a portion of them. Among 150,000 to 200,000 clones listed, 70% to 80% were seen once. The sequencing input was PBMCs or T cells enriched from blood (not recorded which). Receptors originate from a woman aged 45-60 years who had recovered from COVID-19.

The gene calls are TRBV2 and TRBJ2-7, with a tentative D call TRBD1 (8 bases). Germline CDR1 reads SNHLY; CDR2 reads FYNNEI. The CDR3 sequence is 15 residues long. Trimming took off 5 bases at V and 0 bases at J, with 14 bases between the two ends. The CDR3 DNA reads as TGTGCCAGCAGTTCAGCGGGACAGGCCTCCTACGAGCAGTACTTC. Amino acids: CASSSAGQASYEQYF. The full variable domain, rest sourced from reference TRBV2 and TRBJ2-7, is EPEVTQTPSHQVTQMGQEVILRCVPISNHLYFYWYRQILGQKVEFLVSFYNNEISEKSEIFDDQFSVERPDGSNFTLKIRSTKLEDSAMYFCASSSAGQASYEQYFGPGTRLTVT.

J is TRBJ2-1 and V is TRBV7-9, with 8 bases aligning to TRBD2. CDR1 is SEHNR, CDR2 FQNEAQ, per germline (reference sequence). The CDR3 has 15 residues. The J segment lost 5 bases and the V segment lost 5 bases, leaving 8 bases of the junction unmatched. The CDR3, as DNA: TGTGCCAGCAGCCAAAGCGGGAGACTGGACAATGAGCAGTTCTTC. Protein product: CASSQSGRLDNEQFF.

This clone occurred a few times. This chain uses TRBV5-1 with TRBJ2-7; 8 bases align to TRBD1. The germline V gene has CDR1 SGHRS and CDR2 YFSETQ. The J segment lost 5 bases and the V segment lost 2 bases, leaving 6 bases of the junction unmatched. There are 14 residues in the CDR3. In DNA form, the CDR3 reads TGCGCCAGCAGCTTCCAGGGGGCCCAAGACGAGCAGTACTTC. It encodes CASSFQGAQDEQYF.

The chain has TRBV7-6 and TRBJ2-1, with TRBD2 matching over 8 bases. The V gene's germline CDR1 is SGHVS and CDR2 FNYEAQ. The CDR3 has 15 residues. After removal of 1 base from V and 4 bases from J, the junction contained 3 bases not matched to a gene. The CDR3 sequence: CASSLVAGGYNEQFF. CDR3 DNA: TGTGCCAGCAGCTTAGTTGCGGGAGGTTACAATGAGCAGTTCTTC. Full variable domain (outside the CDR3, taken from reference TRBV7-6 and TRBJ2-1): GAGVSQSPRYKVTKRGQDVALRCDPISGHVSLYWYRQALGQGPEFLTYFNYEAQQDKSGLPNDRFSAERPEGSISTLTIQRTEQRDSAMYRCASSLVAGGYNEQFFGPGTRLTVL.

The chain couples TRBV19 to TRBJ2-4, with 14 bases lining up with TRBD2. Germline V gene sequence: CDR1 LNHDA, CDR2 SQIVND (reference sequence). The trim removed 5 bases at V and 9 bases at J, leaving 0 bases unmatched. This CDR3 spans 13 amino acids. As DNA, the CDR3 is TGTGCCAGTAGTGGACTAGCGGGAGGCATTCAGTACTTC. It yields the protein CASSGLAGGIQYF.

The chain joins TRBV29-1 to TRBJ1-4; 7 bases are shared with TRBD1. The V gene end was trimmed by 6 bases and the J gene end by 7 bases; junction bases not matched to a gene: 14. The CDR3 length is 15 residues. CDR1 is SQVTM, CDR2 ANQGSEA, per germline. The CDR3 region is CSVGETGIGVEKLFF. In DNA form, the CDR3 reads TGCAGCGTCGGAGAGACAGGGATTGGCGTTGAAAAACTGTTTTTT.

This chain joins TRBV5-1 and TRBJ1-5; tentative D call: TRBD1 (5 bases). CDR3 length: 15 amino acids. Trimming removed 4 bases at V and 3 bases at J, with 14 bases between. Per the germline V gene, CDR1 is SGHRS and CDR2 is YFSETQ. The CDR3 DNA sequence: TGCGCCAGCAGCCTTCGTGGGGCTCACAATCAGCCCCAGCATTTT. Its protein product is CASSLRGAHNQPQHF.

The rearrangement uses TRBV11-2 and TRBJ1-3; 9 positions agree with TRBD1. CDR3 length equals 12 residues. CDR1 is SGHAT and CDR2 is FQNNGV in the germline V gene. The V gene end was trimmed by 5 bases and the J gene end by 13 bases; junction bases not matched to a gene: 6. The CDR3 spells CASSPAGTGIYF. In nucleotides, the CDR3 is TGTGCCAGCAGCCCGGCCGGGACAGGGATATATTTT.

The rearrangement uses TRBV7-2 and TRBJ2-1; 8 bases agree with TRBD1. Looked up from germline, CDR1 is SGHTA and CDR2 is FQGNSA. This CDR3 has 15 residues. Germline trimming cut 5 bases from V and 7 bases from J; bases unmatched to any gene: 10. The CDR3 reads CASSADRVDGNEQFF. The CDR3 bases are TGTGCCAGCAGCGCGGACAGGGTAGATGGAAATGAGCAGTTCTTC.

V usage is TRBV5-5 and J usage is TRBJ1-6; TRBD1 matches 9 bases. The junction had 15 bases not matched to a gene; V was cut back by 7 bases and J by 10 bases. Germline V gives CDR1 SGHKS, CDR2 YYEKEE (reference sequence). This CDR3 region has 16 residues. The CDR3 sequence: CASCWLARQGGSPLHF. The CDR3, as DNA: TGTGCCAGCTGTTGGCTGGCCCGACAGGGGGGGTCACCCCTCCACTTT.

The chain recombines TRBV28 with TRBJ1-1, with TRBD1 as a possible D gene (5 bases). Between the trimmed V and J ends, which lost 8 bases and 1 base, there was a span of 14 bases. The CDR3 runs to 14 residues. Germline V gives CDR1 MDHEN, CDR2 SYDVKM. This CDR3 is CASHRGSANTEAFF. DNA of the CDR3: TGTGCCAGCCATAGGGGATCGGCGAACACTGAAGCTTTCTTT.

The chain has TRBV9 and TRBJ1-1, with 7 bases matching TRBD1. CDR3 length equals 15 residues. Germline loops: CDR1 SGDLS, CDR2 YYNGEE. V trimming: 5 bases; J trimming: 5 bases; junction bases outside the gene matches: 12. The CDR3 DNA is TGTGCCAGCAGTGGAGGGACAGCCAGGGAGACTGAAGCTTTCTTT. It encodes CASSGGTARETEAFF.

The J gene is TRBJ2-6, the V gene TRBV30; 11 bases agree with TRBD1. The CDR3 consists of 19 residues. V shed 1 base, J shed 0 bases, and the junction held 8 bases outside the gene matches. The germline gives CDR1 GTSNPN, CDR2 SVGIG (reference sequence). The CDR3 nucleotides read TGTGCCTGGAGTGGTGTGTTCGGGACAGGGGGCTCTGGGGCCAACGTCCTGACTTTC. Protein sequence: CAWSGVFGTGGSGANVLTF.

This chain uses TRBV21-1 with TRBJ1-4; the table gives TRBD1 as D, unverified against the DNA. TRBV21-1 is flagged as a pseudogene. There are 16 residues in the CDR3. The CDR3 sequence: CASSKGHRSTNEKLFF. The DNA for the CDR3 is TGTGCCAGCAGCAAAGGCCACAGGAGCACTAATGAAAAACTGTTTTTT.

This clone has only a few counts. This chain connects TRBV27 to TRBJ1-6; 7 nucleotides agree with TRBD1. Trimming cost V 5 bases and J 6 bases; bases outside gene matches: 7. This CDR3 is built from 15 residues. The germline V gene has CDR1 MNHEY and CDR2 SMNVEV (reference sequence). The CDR3 spells CASSTLTGLNSPLHF. Written as DNA, the CDR3 is TGTGCCAGCAGTACCCTGACAGGGCTTAATTCACCCCTCCACTTT.

The V and J genes are TRBV9 and TRBJ2-3, with 10 bases that match TRBD2. The ends lost 1 base at V and 6 bases at J; junction bases unmatched: 8. Germline V gives CDR1 SGDLS, CDR2 YYNGEE. CDR3 length equals 16 residues. CDR3 sequence reads: CASSVSGRATGDTQYF. The CDR3 nucleotides are TGTGCCAGCAGCGTAAGCGGGAGGGCCACCGGGGATACGCAGTATTTT.

Comment on this clone: The sample carries other DNA sequences with the same CDR3. J is TRBJ2-3 and V is TRBV6-5, with 7 bases that match TRBD1. The CDR3 has 14 amino acids. V gave up 6 bases and J gave up 1 base; unmatched junction bases: 4. Germline lookup yields CDR1 MNHEY and CDR2 SVGAGI. CDR3 sequence (DNA): TGTGCCAGCAGACGGGACAGAGGCACAGATACGCAGTATTTT. It specifies CASRRDRGTDTQYF.

This clone was detected a few times. V is TRBV7-3 and J is TRBJ2-1; possible D gene TRBD2, 6 bases. This CDR3 contains 15 residues. The germline V gene encodes CDR1 SGHTA and CDR2 FQGTGA. V lost 5 bases and J 0 bases, leaving 11 bases between the germline ends. CDR3 DNA sequence: TGTGCCAGCAGCGCGCGGAGGGGCTCCTACAATGAGCAGTTCTTC. It specifies CASSARRGSYNEQFF.